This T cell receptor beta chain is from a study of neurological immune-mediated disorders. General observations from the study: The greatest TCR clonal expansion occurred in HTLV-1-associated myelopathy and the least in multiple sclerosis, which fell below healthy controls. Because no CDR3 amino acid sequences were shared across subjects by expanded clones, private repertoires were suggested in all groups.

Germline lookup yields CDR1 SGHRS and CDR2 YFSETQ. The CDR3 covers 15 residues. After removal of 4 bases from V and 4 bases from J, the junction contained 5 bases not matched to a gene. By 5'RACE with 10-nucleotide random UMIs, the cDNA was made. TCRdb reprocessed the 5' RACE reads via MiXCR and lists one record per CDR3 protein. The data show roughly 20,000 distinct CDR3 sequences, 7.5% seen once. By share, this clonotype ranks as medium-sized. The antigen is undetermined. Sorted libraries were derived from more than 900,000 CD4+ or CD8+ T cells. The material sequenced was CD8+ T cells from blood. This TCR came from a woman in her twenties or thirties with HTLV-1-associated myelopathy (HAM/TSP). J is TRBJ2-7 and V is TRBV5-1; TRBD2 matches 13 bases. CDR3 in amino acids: CASSETSGGAYEQYF. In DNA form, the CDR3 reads TGCGCCAGCAGCGAAACTAGCGGGGGGGCGTACGAGCAGTACTTC.